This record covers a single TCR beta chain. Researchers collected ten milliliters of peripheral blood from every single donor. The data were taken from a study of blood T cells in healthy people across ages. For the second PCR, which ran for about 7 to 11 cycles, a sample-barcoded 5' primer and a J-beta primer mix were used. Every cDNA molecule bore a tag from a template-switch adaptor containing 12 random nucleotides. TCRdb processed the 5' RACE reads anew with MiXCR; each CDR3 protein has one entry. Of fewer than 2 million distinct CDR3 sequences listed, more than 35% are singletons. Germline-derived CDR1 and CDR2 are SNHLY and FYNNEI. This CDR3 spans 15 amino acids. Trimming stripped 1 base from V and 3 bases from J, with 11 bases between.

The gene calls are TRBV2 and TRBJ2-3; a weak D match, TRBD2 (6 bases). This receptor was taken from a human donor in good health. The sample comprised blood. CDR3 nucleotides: TGTGCCAGCAGTGAAGGACCTCGGGGGACAGATACGCAGTATTTT. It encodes CASSEGPRGTDTQYF.